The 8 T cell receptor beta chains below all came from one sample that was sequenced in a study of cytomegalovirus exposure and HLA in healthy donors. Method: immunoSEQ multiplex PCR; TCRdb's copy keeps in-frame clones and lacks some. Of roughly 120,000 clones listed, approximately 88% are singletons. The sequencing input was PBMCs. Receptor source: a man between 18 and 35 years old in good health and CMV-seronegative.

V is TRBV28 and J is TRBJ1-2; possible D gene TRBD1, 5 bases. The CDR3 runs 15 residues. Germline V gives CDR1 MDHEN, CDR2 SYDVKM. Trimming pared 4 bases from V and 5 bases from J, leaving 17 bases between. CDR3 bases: TGTGCCAGCAGTTCTCGCTCGCGGGGGTTTTATGGCTACACCTTC. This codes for CASSSRSRGFYGYTF.

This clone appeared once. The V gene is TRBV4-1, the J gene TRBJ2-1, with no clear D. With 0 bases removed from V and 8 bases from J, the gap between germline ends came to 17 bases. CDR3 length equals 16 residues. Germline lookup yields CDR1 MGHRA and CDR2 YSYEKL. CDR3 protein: CASSQDASGLMYEQFF. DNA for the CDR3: TGCGCCAGCAGCCAAGACGCATCGGGTCTAATGTATGAGCAGTTCTTC.

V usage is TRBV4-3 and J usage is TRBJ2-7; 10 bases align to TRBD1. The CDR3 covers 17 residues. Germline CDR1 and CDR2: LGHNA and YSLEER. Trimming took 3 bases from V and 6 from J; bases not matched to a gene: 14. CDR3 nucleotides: TGCGCCAGCAGCCAGGGTACGTTGGGACAGGGGAAAACCGAGCAGTACTTC. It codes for CASSQGTLGQGKTEQYF.

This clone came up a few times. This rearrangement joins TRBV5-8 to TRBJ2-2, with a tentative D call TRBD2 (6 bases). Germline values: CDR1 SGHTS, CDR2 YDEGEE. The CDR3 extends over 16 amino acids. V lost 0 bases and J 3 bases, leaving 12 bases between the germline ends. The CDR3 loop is CASSLVLTGDTGELFF. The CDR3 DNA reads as TGTGCCAGCAGCTTGGTATTGACGGGGGACACCGGGGAGCTGTTTTTT. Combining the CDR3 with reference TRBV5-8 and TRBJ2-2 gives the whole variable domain EAGVTQSPTHLIKTRGQQATLRCSPISGHTSVYWYQQALGLGLQFLLWYDEGEERNRGNFPPRFSGRQFPNYSSELNVNALELEDSALYLCASSLVLTGDTGELFFGEGSRLTVL.

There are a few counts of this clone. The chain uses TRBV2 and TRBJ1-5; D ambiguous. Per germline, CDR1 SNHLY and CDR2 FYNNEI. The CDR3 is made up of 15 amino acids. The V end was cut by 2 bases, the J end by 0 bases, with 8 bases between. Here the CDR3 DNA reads TGTGCCAGCAGTGAACGAAGCGGTAGCAATCAGCCCCAGCATTTT. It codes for CASSERSGSNQPQHF.

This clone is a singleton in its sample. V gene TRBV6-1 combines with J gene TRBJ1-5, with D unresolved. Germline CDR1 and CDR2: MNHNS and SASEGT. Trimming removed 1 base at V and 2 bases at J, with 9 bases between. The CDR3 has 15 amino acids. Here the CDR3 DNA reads TGTGCCAGCAGTGAAGTTCTTACGGGCAATCAGCCCCAGCATTTT. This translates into CASSEVLTGNQPQHF.

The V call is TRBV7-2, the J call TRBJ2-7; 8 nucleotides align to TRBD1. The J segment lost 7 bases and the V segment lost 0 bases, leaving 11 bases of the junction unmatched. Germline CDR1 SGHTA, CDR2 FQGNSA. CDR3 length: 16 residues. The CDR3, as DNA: TGTGCCAGCAGCTTAGCTGGCAGGGGGCGTCAGGGAGAGCAGTACTTC. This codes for CASSLAGRGRQGEQYF. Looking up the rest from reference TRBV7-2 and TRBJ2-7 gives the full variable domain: GAGVSQSPSNKVTEKGKDVELRCDPISGHTALYWYRQSLGQGLEFLIYFQGNSAPDKSGLPSDRFSAERTGGSVSTLTIQRTQQEDSAVYLCASSLAGRGRQGEQYFGPGTRLTVT.

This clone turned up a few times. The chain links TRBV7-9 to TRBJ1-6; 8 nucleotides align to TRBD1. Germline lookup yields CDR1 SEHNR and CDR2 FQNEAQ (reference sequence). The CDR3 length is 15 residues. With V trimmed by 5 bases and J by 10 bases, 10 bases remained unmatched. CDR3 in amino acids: CASSPSGQGPSPLHF. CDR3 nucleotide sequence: TGTGCCAGCAGCCCCAGTGGACAGGGACCCTCACCCCTCCACTTT.